This T cell receptor beta chain was sequenced in a study of tumor and adjacent non-tumor tissue in lung cancer. For the study at large: Histology: 12 adenocarcinoma, a couple of squamous cell carcinoma, 1 small cell lung cancer.

This clonotype was counted a few times. Germline CDR1 and CDR2: DFQATT and SNEGSKA (reference sequence). The CDR3 consists of 12 residues. V was cut by 5 bases and J by 3 bases, with 10 bases left in between. Three rounds of nested PCR, following a modified ARM-PCR protocol, produced the TCRbeta library. MiXCR was run by TCRdb on the multiplex PCR reads, yielding one entry per CDR3 protein. The sample has over 130,000 distinct CDR3 sequences, around 65% seen once; the top ten hold 15% to 20%. No cell sorting was done before RNA was extracted from the tissue. This chain joins TRBV20-1 and TRBJ1-2, with no clear D. Sequenced material: lung tumor tissue. The sequence was collected from a man aged 55-75 years with small cell lung cancer. DNA of the CDR3: TGCAGTGCTGGCCGCCAGGACTATGGCTACACCTTC. Its translation is CSAGRQDYGYTF.